This T cell receptor (beta chain) is drawn from a study of cytomegalovirus exposure and HLA in healthy donors. Study summary: Of about 400 genotyped donors, roughly 80% clustered with self-reported Caucasian donors. Overall study results and limits: Accurate HLA-A and HLA-B prediction from TCR beta sequences was reported for most subjects.

This clone was observed a single time. Its antigen is not known. The donors (healthy individuals) were bone marrow donors. The CDR3 has 17 residues. Trimming stripped 6 bases from V and 7 bases from J, with 22 bases between. Germline loops: CDR1 SNHLY, CDR2 FYNNEI. PCR was performed using 60 Vbeta and 13 Jbeta primers. The protocol was immunoSEQ multiplex PCR, while the TCRdb copy is restricted to in-frame clones and leaves out a portion. The table records over 150,000 clones, over 70% of them present only once. The TCR was taken from a woman aged 18-29 years in good health and CMV-seronegative. Sequenced input: PBMCs. This rearrangement joins TRBV2 to TRBJ1-6; D may be TRBD1 (5 bases). The CDR3 nucleotides read TGTGCCAGCAGGACAACAGGCGTCAAAAGAACAAATTCACCCCTCCACTTT. It codes for CASRTTGVKRTNSPLHF.